This T cell receptor beta chain was sequenced in a study of blood T cell repertoires in COVID-19. The data were produced by immunoSEQ multiplex PCR, yet TCRdb's version contains in-frame clones alone and is incomplete. The repertoire holds 15,000 to 20,000 clones, with more than 85% as singletons. This CDR3 is 12 amino acids long. Germline V lookup: CDR1 SGHNT, CDR2 YYREEE (reference sequence). The V end lost 4 bases, the J end lost 9 bases, and 11 bases lay between the germline ends. The sequence came from an older woman with active COVID-19. V usage is TRBV5-4 and J usage is TRBJ2-1; tentative D call: TRBD1 (5 bases). Sequencing used peripheral blood. CDR3 in amino acids: CASSPQGSEQFF. The CDR3, as DNA: TGTGCCAGCAGCCCGCAGGGAAGTGAGCAGTTCTTC. The full variable domain, rest sourced from reference TRBV5-4 and TRBJ2-1, is ETGVTQSPTHLIKTRGQQVTLRCSSQSGHNTVSWYQQALGQGPQFIFQYYREEENGRGNFPPRFSGLQFPNYSSELNVNALELDDSALYLCASSPQGSEQFFGPGTRLTVL.